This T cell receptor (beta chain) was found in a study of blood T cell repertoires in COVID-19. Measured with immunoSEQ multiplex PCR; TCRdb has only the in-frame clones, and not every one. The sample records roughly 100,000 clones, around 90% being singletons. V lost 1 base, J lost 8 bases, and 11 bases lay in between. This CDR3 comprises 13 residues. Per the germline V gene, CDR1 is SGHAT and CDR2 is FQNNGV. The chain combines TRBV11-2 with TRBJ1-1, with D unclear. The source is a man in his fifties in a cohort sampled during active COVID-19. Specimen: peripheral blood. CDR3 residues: CASSLGGSVEAFF. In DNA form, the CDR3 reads TGTGCCAGCAGCTTAGGCGGGTCCGTAGAAGCTTTCTTT.